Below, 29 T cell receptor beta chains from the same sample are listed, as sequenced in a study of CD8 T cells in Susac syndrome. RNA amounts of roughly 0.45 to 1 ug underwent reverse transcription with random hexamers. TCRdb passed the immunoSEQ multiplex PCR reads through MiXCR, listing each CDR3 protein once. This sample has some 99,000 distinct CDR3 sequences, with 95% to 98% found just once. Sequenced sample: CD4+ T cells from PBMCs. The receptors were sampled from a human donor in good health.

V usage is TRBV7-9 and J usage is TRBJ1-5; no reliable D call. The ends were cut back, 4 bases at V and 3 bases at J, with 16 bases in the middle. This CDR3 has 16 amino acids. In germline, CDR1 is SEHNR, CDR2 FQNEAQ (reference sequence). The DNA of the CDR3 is TGTGCCAGCAGCTCCGACCTCGGACGGATCAATCAGCCCCAGCATTTT. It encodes CASSSDLGRINQPQHF.

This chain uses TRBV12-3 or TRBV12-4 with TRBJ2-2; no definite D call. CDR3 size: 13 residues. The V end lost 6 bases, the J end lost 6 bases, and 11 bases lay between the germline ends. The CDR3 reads CASSLKASGELFF. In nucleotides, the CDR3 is TGTGCCAGCAGCCTTAAAGCCTCCGGGGAGCTGTTTTTT.

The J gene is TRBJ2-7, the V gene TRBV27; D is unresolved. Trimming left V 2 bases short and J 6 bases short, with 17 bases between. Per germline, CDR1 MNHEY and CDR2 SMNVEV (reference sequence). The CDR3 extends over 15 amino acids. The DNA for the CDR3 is TGTGCCAGCAGTTTAGCAGGCCCCAGTTTCGCCGAGCAGTACTTC. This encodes CASSLAGPSFAEQYF.

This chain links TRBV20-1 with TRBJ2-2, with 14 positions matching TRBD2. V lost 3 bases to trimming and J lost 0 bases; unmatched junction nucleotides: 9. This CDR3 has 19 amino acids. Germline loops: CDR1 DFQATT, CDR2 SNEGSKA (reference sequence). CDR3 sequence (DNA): TGCAGTGCTAGCCCGGGACTAGCGGGAGCCCGCGCGAACACCGGGGAGCTGTTTTTT. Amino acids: CSASPGLAGARANTGELFF.

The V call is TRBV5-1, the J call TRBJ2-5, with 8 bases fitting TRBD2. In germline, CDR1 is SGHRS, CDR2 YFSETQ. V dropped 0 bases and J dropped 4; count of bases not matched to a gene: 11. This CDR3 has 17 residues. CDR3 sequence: CASSLGSLQGLGETQYF. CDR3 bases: TGCGCCAGCAGCTTGGGGTCTTTACAGGGACTAGGAGAGACCCAGTACTTC. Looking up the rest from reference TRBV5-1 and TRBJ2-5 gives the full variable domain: KAGVTQTPRYLIKTRGQQVTLSCSPISGHRSVSWYQQTPGQGLQFLFEYFSETQRNKGNFPGRFSGRQFSNSRSEMNVSTLELGDSALYLCASSLGSLQGLGETQYFGPGTRLLVL.

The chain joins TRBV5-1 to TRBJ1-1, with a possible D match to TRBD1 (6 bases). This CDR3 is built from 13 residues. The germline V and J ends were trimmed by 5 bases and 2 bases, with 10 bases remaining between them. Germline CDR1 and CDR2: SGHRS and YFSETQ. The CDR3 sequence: CASSRQANTEAFF. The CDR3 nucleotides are TGCGCCAGCAGTAGACAGGCCAACACTGAAGCTTTCTTT.

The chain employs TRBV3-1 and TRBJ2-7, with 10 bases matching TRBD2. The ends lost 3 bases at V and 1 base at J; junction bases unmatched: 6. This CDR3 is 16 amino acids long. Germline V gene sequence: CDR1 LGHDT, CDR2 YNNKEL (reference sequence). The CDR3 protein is CASSQSSSGRSYEQYF. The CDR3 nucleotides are TGTGCCAGCAGCCAGTCCTCTAGCGGGAGATCCTACGAGCAGTACTTC.

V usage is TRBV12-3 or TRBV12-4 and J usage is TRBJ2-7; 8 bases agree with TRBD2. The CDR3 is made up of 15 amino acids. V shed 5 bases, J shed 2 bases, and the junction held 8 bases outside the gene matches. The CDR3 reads CASSLTGTRAYEQYF. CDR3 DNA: TGTGCCAGCAGTCTGACCGGGACTAGGGCCTACGAGCAGTACTTC.

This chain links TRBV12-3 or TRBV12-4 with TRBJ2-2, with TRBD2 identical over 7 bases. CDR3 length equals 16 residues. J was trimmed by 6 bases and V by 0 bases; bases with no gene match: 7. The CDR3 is CASSLALGGEAGELFF. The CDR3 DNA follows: TGTGCCAGCAGTTTAGCGCTGGGGGGGGAGGCCGGGGAGCTGTTTTTT.

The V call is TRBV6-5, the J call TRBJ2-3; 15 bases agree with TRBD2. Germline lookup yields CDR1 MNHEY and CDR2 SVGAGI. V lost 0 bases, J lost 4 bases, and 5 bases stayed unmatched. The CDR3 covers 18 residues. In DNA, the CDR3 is TGTGCCAGCAGTTACTCGAGAGGACTAGCGGGGGGGCCAGATACGCAGTATTTT. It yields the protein CASSYSRGLAGGPDTQYF.

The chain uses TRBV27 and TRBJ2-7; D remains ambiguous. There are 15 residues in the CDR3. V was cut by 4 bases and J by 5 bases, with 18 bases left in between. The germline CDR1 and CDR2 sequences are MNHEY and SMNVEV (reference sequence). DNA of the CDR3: TGTGCCAGCAGTTCCTTCAGATTCGGTATACACGAGCAGTACTTC. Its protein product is CASSSFRFGIHEQYF.

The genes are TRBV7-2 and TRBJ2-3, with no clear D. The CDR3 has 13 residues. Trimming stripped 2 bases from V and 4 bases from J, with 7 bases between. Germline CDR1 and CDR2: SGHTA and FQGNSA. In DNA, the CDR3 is TGTGCCAGCAGCTTAAGTTGGGCAGATACGCAGTATTTT. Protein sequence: CASSLSWADTQYF. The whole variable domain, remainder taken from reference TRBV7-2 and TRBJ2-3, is GAGVSQSPSNKVTEKGKDVELRCDPISGHTALYWYRQSLGQGLEFLIYFQGNSAPDKSGLPSDRFSAERTGGSVSTLTIQRTQQEDSAVYLCASSLSWADTQYFGPGTRLTVL.

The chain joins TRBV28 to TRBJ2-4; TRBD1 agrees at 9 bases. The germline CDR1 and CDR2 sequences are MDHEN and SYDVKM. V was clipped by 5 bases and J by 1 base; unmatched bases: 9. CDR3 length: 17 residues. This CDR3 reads CASSELQGALAKNIQYF. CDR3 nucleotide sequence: TGTGCCAGCAGTGAACTACAGGGGGCCCTGGCCAAAAACATTCAGTACTTC.

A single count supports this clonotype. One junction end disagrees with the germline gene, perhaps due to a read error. The CDR3 region has the DNA TGTGCCAGCAGCCAAAGGGGACAGATAAATGAAGTTTTCTTT. Protein: CASSQRGQINEVFF. The chain combines TRBV3-1 with TRBJ1-1, with 7 bases aligning to TRBD1. Germline CDR1 is LGHDT and CDR2 is YNNKEL (reference sequence). CDR3 size: 14 residues.

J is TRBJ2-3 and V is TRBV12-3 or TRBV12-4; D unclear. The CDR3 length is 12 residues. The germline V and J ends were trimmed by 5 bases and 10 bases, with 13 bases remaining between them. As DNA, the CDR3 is TGTGCCAGCAGTATATCGCCCGAGTCGCAGTATTTT. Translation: CASSISPESQYF.

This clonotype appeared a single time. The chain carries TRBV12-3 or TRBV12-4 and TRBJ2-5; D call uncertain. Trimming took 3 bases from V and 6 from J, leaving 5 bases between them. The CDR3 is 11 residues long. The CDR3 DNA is TGTGCCAGCAGTTTCGGACAGACCCAGTACTTC. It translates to CASSFGQTQYF.

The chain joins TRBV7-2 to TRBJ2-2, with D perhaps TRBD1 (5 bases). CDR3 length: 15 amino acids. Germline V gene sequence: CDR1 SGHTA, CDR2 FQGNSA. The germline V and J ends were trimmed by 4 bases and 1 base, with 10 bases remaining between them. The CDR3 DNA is TGTGCCAGCAGCTCCACAGGAGTGAACACCGGGGAGCTGTTTTTT. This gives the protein CASSSTGVNTGELFF.

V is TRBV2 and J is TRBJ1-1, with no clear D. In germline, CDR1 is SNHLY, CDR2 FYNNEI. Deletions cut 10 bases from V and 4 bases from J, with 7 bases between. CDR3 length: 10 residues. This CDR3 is CATAITEAFF. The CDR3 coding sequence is TGTGCCACCGCGATCACTGAAGCTTTCTTT.

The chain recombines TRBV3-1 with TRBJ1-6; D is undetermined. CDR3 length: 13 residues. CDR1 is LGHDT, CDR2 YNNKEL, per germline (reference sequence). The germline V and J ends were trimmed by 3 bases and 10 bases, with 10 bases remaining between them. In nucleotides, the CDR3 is TGTGCCAGCAGCCAGGGCCTGCGATCACCCCTCCACTTT. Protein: CASSQGLRSPLHF.

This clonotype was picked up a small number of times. The CDR3 coding sequence is TGTGCCAGCAGTTCCACAGATACGCAGTATTTT. Amino acid sequence: CASSSTDTQYF. The gene calls are TRBV6-6 and TRBJ2-3; D is undetermined. In germline, CDR1 is MNHNY, CDR2 SVGAGI (reference sequence). The CDR3 totals 11 residues. V lost 4 bases and J 2 bases, leaving 1 base between the germline ends.

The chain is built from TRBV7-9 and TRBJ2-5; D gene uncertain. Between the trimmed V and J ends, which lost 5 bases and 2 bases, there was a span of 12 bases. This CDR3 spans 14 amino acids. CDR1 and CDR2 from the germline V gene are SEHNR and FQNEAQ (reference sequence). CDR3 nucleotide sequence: TGTGCCAGCAGCCAATGGGTTGTACAAGAGACCCAGTACTTC. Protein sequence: CASSQWVVQETQYF.

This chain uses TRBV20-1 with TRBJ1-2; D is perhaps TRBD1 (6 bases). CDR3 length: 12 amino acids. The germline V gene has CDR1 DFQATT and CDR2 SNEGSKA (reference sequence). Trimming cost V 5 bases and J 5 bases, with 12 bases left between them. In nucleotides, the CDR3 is TGCAGTGCTCCCCCAGGGGCTTATGGCTACACCTTC. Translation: CSAPPGAYGYTF.

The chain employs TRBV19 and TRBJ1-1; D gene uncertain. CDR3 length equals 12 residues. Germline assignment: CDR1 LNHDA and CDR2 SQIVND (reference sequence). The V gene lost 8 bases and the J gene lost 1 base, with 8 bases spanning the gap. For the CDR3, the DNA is TGTGCCAGTGGATCGGCGAACACTGAAGCTTTCTTT. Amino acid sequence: CASGSANTEAFF.

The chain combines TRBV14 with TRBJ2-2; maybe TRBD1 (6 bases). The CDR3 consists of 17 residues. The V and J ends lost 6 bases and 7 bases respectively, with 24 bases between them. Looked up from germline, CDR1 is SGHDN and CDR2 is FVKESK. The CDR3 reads CASSRLPGTLNYGELFF. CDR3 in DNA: TGTGCCAGCAGTCGCCTCCCCGGGACACTTAATTACGGGGAGCTGTTTTTT.

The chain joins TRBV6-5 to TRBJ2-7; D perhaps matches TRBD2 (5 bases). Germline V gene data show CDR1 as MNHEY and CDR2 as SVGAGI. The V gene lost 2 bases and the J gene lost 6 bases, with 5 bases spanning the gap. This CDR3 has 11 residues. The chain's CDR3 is CASSYGGEQYF. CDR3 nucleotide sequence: TGTGCCAGCAGTTACGGAGGCGAGCAGTACTTC.

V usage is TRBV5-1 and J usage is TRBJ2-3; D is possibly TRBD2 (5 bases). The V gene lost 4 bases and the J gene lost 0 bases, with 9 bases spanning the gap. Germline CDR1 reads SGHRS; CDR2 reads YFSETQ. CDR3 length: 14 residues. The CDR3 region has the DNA TGCGCCAGCAGCGCGGGTACTAGCACAGATACGCAGTATTTT. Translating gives CASSAGTSTDTQYF.

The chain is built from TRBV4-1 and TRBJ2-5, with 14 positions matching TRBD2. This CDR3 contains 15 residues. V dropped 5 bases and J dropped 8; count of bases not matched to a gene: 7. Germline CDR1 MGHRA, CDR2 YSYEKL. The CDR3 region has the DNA TGCGCCAGCAGCGAAGGAGGGACTAGCGGGGGAACCCAGTACTTC. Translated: CASSEGGTSGGTQYF.

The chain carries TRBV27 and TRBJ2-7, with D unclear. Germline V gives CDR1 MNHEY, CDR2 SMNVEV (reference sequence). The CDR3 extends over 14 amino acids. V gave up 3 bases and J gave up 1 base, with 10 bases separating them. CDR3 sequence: CASSLKGYSYEQYF. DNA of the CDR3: TGTGCCAGCAGTTTGAAGGGTTATTCCTACGAGCAGTACTTC.

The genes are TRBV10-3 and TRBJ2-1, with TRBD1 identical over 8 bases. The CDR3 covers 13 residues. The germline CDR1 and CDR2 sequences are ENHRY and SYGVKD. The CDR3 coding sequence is TGTGGGACAGGGAGTAGCGAAGAGTATGAGCAGTTCTTC. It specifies CGTGSSEEYEQFF.